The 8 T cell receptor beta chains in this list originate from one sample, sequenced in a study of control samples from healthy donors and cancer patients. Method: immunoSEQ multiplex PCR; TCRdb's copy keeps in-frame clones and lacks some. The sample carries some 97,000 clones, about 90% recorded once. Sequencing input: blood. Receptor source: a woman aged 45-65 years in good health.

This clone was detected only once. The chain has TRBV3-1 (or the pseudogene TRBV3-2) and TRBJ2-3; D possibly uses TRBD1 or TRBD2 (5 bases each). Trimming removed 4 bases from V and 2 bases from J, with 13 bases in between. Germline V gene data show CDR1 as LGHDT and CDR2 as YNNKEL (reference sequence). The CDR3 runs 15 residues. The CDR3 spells CASSRRDGVTDTQYF. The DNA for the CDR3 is TGTGCCAGCAGCCGCCGGGACGGAGTCACAGATACGCAGTATTTT.

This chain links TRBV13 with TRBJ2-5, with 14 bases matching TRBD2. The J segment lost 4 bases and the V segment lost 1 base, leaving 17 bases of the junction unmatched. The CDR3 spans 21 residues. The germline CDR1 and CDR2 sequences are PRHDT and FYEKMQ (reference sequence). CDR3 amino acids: CASSLERLAGGDALRTETQYF. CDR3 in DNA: TGTGCCAGCAGCTTAGAAAGACTAGCGGGAGGGGACGCACTCCGTACAGAGACCCAGTACTTC.

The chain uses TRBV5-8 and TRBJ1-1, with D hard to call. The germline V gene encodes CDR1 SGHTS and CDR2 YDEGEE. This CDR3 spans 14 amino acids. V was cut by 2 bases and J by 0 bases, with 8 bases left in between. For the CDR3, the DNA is TGTGCCAGCAGCTTCCTAAACCTGAACACTGAAGCTTTCTTT. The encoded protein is CASSFLNLNTEAFF.

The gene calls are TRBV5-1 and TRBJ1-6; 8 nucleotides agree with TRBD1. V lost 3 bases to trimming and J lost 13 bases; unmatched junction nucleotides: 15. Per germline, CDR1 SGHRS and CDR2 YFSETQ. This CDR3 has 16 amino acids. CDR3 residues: CASSSSGQAYGNPLHF. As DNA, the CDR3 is TGCGCCAGCAGCTCCTCGGGACAGGCCTACGGGAACCCCCTCCACTTT.

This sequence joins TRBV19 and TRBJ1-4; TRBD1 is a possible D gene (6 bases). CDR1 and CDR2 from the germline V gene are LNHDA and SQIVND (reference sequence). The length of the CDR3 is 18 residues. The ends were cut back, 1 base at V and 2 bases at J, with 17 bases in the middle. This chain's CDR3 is CASSIVQGRGTTNEKLFF. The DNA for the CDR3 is TGTGCCAGTAGTATAGTCCAGGGGCGGGGGACGACTAATGAAAAACTGTTTTTT.

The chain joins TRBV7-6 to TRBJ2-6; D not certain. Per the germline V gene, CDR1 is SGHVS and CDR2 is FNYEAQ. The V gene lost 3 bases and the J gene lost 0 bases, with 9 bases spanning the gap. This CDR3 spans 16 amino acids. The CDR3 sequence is CASSFAPNSGANVLTF. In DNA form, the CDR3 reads TGTGCCAGCAGCTTTGCCCCAAACTCTGGGGCCAACGTCCTGACTTTC.

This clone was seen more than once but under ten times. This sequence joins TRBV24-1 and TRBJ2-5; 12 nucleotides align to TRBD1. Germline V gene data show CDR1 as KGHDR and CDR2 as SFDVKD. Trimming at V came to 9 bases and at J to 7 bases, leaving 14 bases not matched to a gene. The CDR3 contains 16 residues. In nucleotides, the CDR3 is TGTGCCACCGGGACAGGGGGCATTGGCCCCCCTGGGACCCAGTACTTC. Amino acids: CATGTGGIGPPGTQYF.

DNA of the CDR3: TGTGCCAGCAACCGTTTGGAGCAGTTCTTC. It yields the protein CASNRLEQFF. This chain uses TRBV7-9 with TRBJ2-1; D ambiguous. Germline CDR1 is SEHNR and CDR2 is FQNEAQ (reference sequence). The CDR3 runs 10 residues. Between the trimmed V and J ends, which lost 7 bases and 10 bases, there was a span of 8 bases. Supplemented by reference TRBV7-9 and TRBJ2-1, the full variable domain reads DTGVSQNPRHKITKRGQNVTFRCDPISEHNRLYWYRQTLGQGPEFLTYFQNEAQLEKSRLLSDRFSAERPKGSFSTLEIQRTEQGDSAMYLCASNRLEQFFGPGTRLTVL.